This T cell receptor beta chain was recorded in a study of blood T cell repertoires in COVID-19. Study details: Researchers got acute and convalescent COVID-19 samples from the United States, Italy and Spain. PBMCs, B-cell-depleted T cells, or T cells were the source of the cDNA or gDNA that made up the material.

The CDR3 has 15 residues. V lost 5 bases to trimming and J lost 0 bases; unmatched junction nucleotides: 5. Germline assignment: CDR1 SGDLS and CDR2 YYNGEE. Study processing details: Reference gene primer amplification in the assay estimated nucleated cell counts. Produced via immunoSEQ multiplex PCR; TCRdb's table is partial and in-frame only. V, J and clone size are taken as reported in that table, and D and trimming were inferred from the DNA itself. The table shows about 120,000 clones, with 80% to 90% occurring only once. The rearrangement links TRBV9 to TRBJ2-3; 8 nucleotides align to TRBD1. The material sequenced was peripheral blood. The TCR sequence derives from a man between 65 and 85 years old who had recovered from COVID-19. The CDR3: CASSARQGSTDTQYF. DNA of the CDR3: TGTGCCAGCAGTGCCCGACAGGGGAGCACAGATACGCAGTATTTT.